This T cell receptor beta chain is drawn from a study of shared clonotypes between healthy human individuals (TCRdb year 2020). General notes on the study: A couple of women and a few men aged 18 to 49 years were included in the cohort. Each donor's leukapheresis produced roughly between roughly 0.94 and 9.5 billion PBMCs. To estimate repertoire size and how much clonotypes are shared between individuals, the study performed deep sequencing of blood TCR repertoires from roughly five healthy adults. Different laboratories and diverse techniques were used to prepare libraries and sequence TCR repertoires, to increase sequencing depth and limit assay-specific biases. For each donor, CD4 naive and CD4 memory were each given three plates, CD8 naive was given two plates, and CD8 memory was given one plate. Beyond this particular receptor, the publication reports: Because the study included only a small number of donors, the genetic and exposure-history diversity represented was limited. About 5% of naive CD4, 3.5% of naive CD8, approximately 2.2% of memory CD4, and approximately 0.4% of memory CD8 clonotypes were shared across a few donors. Even with the large sequencing depth, rarefaction of the sorted-subset datasets indicated that sequencing was incomplete. Higher generation probabilities were observed for clonotypes shared by all four sorted-subset donors than for non-shared clonotypes. Pairwise subsampling led to the expectation that sequencing depth would affect the degree of clonotype sharing among donors. Sampling was restricted to blood, and TCR repertoires in tissue are likely to differ from TCR repertoires in blood. Naive subsets generally had larger estimated clonotype richness than memory subsets did.

V and J are truncated by 4 bases and 13 bases respectively, leaving an intervening sequence of 16 bases. Spanning cysteine to phenylalanine, the CDR3 consists of 12 amino acids. Of the read, only the CDR3 DNA is kept; its 36 bases are in frame from base 1. From the germline V gene, CDR1 is MDHEN and CDR2 is SYDVKM. Healthy HIV-negative adults with no recently reported acute infections or vaccinations were included as donors. Every donor was a Caucasian adult residing in Nashville, Tennessee, USA. CD4+ T cells were enriched by magnetic negative selection, after which naive cells were positively selected on CD45RA and the negative fraction was taken as the memory subset. Blood was collected by leukapheresis, and PBMCs were isolated by Ficoll-Histopaque density gradient centrifugation and then cryopreserved in liquid nitrogen vapor phase. Purity and quantity of every magnetically sorted T cell population were checked by analytical flow cytometry. Genomic DNA was isolated from every sorted fraction and measured by UV absorbance on a Nanodrop 2000c.

Of note for this clone: It lacks a known antigen. Per-base quality was not reported, and no clone a single base away is much larger than it.

Using the deep immunoSEQ assay, multiplex PCR amplified TCR CDR3 regions from genomic DNA. Extracted genomic DNA from each cell subset was distributed evenly across all wells of several immunoSEQ 96-well plates, and each plate was treated as a replicate. For sorted subsets, each replicate PCR was loaded with around 220 ng genomic DNA, equivalent to 30,000 or so T cell genomes. Purified libraries were quantified with a Qubit 3.0 fluorometer, sized on a Bioanalyzer 2100, and re-quantified with the KAPA Library Quantification kit. Every immunoSEQ 96-well plate was sequenced on a dedicated single-read 150-cycle Illumina NextSeq 550 flow cell. As for the authors' bioinformatics: Because the immunoSEQ output held only junctional sequences and lacked quality scores, the filtering could not match the filtering applied to full-length reads. To assign V/J genes and CDR3, sequences were annotated against IMGT germline references using PyIR, a Python wrapper for IgBLAST v1.9. Reads were removed for weak V/J assignments (E-value above 1e-6), missing CDR3, stop codons, out-of-frame junctions, or ambiguous translated residues. V3J clonotypes were defined by identical inferred V gene, J gene, and CDR3 amino acid sequence. Percentage overlap between repertoires was computed as shared unique clonotypes divided by the size of the smaller repertoire. Richness of each repertoire was evaluated using RTK rarefaction, the Chao1 estimator, and Recon v2.1 estimates of unobserved clonotypes. Generation probabilities for all TCRbeta clonotypes obtained by the gDNA method from a handful of donors were computed using OLGA. The source is immuneACCESS, and TCRdb retained only in-frame sequences with V and J called. Part of the clones is not carried over; for the studies checked, unresolved V genes explain less than half of this, and the remainder is unexplained. V and J calls and clone size are copied from that table; D and trimming were computed from the DNA. The sample table lists over 2 million clones, just under 95% of them with a count of one. The ten biggest clones cover more than 0.35% of the sample.

This clonotype was sampled from a man in his late teens or twenties in good health. Some clones in this sample may be carry-over from other donors' samples. The rearrangement combines TRBV28 with TRBJ1-2; the D gene is unclear. The sequencing sample was made of naive CD4+ T cells from PBMCs. This specimen's cell subset or site label, per the study, means: CD45RA+ positively selected. The nucleotide sequence is given as TGTGCCAGCAGTTCCTCGGGAATAAGCGGCACCTTC. Protein translation: CASSSSGISGTF.